The TCR beta chain under discussion was sequenced for a study of a mutant IDH1 vaccine in newly diagnosed glioma. At the level of the study: Treated patients were roughly 62% male, around 38% female, mean age around 40 years. Therapy received beforehand was radiotherapy, temozolomide, or both, with most patients given both.

Produced via immunoSEQ multiplex PCR; TCRdb's table is partial and in-frame only. The repertoire holds some 59,000 clones, with about four fifths as singletons. Time point denoted: baseline, week 1 (first vaccination visit). The treatment denotes: pre-vaccination baseline after standard-of-care therapy. Trimming took 6 bases from V and 1 from J, leaving 9 bases between them. The CDR3 runs to 13 residues. Germline CDR1 MNHEY, CDR2 SVGAGI. As concerns this clone: Its target is not known.

Points from the study as a whole: Vaccination induced immune responses in about 93% of patients.

The source material was PBMCs, sampled from a glioma patient treated with radiotherapy, temozolomide or both. The clonotype originates from a man between 18 and 35 years old with glioma. V usage is TRBV6-5 and J usage is TRBJ1-1; D is unclear. Here the CDR3 reads CASRTGWNTEAFF. CDR3 bases: TGTGCCAGCAGAACCGGGTGGAACACTGAAGCTTTCTTT.